The TCR beta chain under discussion was sequenced for a study of T cells after yellow fever vaccination. Study as a whole: SMART-Seq v4 Ultra Low Input prepared libraries from low-cell fractions.

This clonotype showed up many times. Its antigen is not identified. V lost 5 bases, J lost 0 bases, and 11 bases lay in between. The CDR3 totals 15 residues. Germline V gene data show CDR1 as ENHRY and CDR2 as SYGVKD. UMIs were added to TCR cDNA along with a universal primer site when it was made by 5'RACE template switching. From the 5' RACE reads, TCRdb called clonotypes with MiXCR, one entry per CDR3 protein. The sample has 250,000 or so distinct CDR3 sequences, 3.6% seen once. General study results and limits: Among primary-vaccination clones, most reappeared after the booster, at 95% to 96% for CD4 and roughly 88% for CD8.

The rearrangement links TRBV10-3 to TRBJ1-5; the D is unclear. Here the sequenced sample was PBMCs, taken 15 days after the yellow fever booster vaccination. This TCR was sampled from a man in his late teens or twenties who received the YFV17D yellow fever vaccine. CDR3 sequence (DNA): TGTGCCATCAGTCAACAGCAAAATAGCAATCAGCCCCAGCATTTT. Encoded protein: CAISQQQNSNQPQHF.